One and the same sample provided the 19 T cell receptor beta chains below, sequenced in a study of PD-1 blockade in classical Hodgkin lymphoma. There was relapse after autologous stem cell transplantation in every patient, and there was variation in brentuximab vedotin exposure. Sequencing was performed with immunoSEQ multiplex PCR; in TCRdb, only in-frame clones are kept and a portion is missing. The table lists approximately 59,000 clones, 91% of them singletons. Source: peripheral blood mononuclear cells (PBMCs), taken before the second cycle of nivolumab. These receptors were taken from a human donor with classical Hodgkin lymphoma.

The chain recombines TRBV9 with TRBJ2-1, with 10 bases lining up with TRBD1. V shed 0 bases and J 6 bases; nucleotides not matched to a gene: 6. The CDR3 sequence is 16 residues long. Per germline, CDR1 SGDLS and CDR2 YYNGEE. Written as DNA, the CDR3 is TGTGCCAGCAGCGTAGGACAGGGGGCGTCTATCAATGAGCAGTTCTTC. It yields the protein CASSVGQGASINEQFF.

V is TRBV20-1 and J is TRBJ1-2; D call uncertain. V lost 5 bases and J 8 bases, leaving 3 bases between the germline ends. The CDR3 contains 8 residues. Germline V CDR1 and CDR2: DFQATT, SNEGSKA (reference sequence). The DNA of the CDR3 is TGCAGTGCTGGAGGCTACACCTTC. Its translation: CSAGGYTF.

This rearrangement joins TRBV27 to TRBJ1-3; the D gene is possibly TRBD1 (5 bases). V was shortened by 6 bases and J by 0 bases, with 6 bases between the two germline ends. Germline V gene data show CDR1 as MNHEY and CDR2 as SMNVEV (reference sequence). This CDR3 contains 13 residues. CDR3 sequence: CASRTVSGNTIYF. CDR3 nucleotide sequence: TGTGCCAGCAGGACAGTCTCTGGAAACACCATATATTTT.

The rearrangement links TRBV5-1 to TRBJ2-2, with TRBD1 identical over 8 bases. Germline assignment: CDR1 SGHRS and CDR2 YFSETQ. The CDR3 length is 16 residues. After removal of 0 bases from V and 0 bases from J, the junction contained 1 base not matched to a gene. The CDR3 sequence is CASSLGQGTNTGELFF. CDR3 sequence (DNA): TGCGCCAGCAGCTTGGGACAGGGGACGAACACCGGGGAGCTGTTTTTT.

V is TRBV27 and J is TRBJ1-6; tentatively, D is TRBD1 (5 bases). Trimming pared 8 bases from V and 8 bases from J, leaving 7 bases between. The length of the CDR3 is 11 residues. The germline gives CDR1 MNHEY, CDR2 SMNVEV (reference sequence). CDR3 nucleotide sequence: TGTGCCAGCCGAGGGGATTCACCCCTCCACTTT. Protein product: CASRGDSPLHF.

In this sample, this clone turned up once. V usage is TRBV5-4 and J usage is TRBJ2-5; possible D gene TRBD2, 5 bases. Trimming removed 6 bases from V and 5 bases from J, with 23 bases in between. The CDR3 totals 16 residues. In germline, CDR1 is SGHNT, CDR2 YYREEE (reference sequence). The CDR3 protein is CASKGPAVSPRETQYF. CDR3 nucleotide sequence: TGTGCCAGCAAGGGCCCAGCGGTCTCCCCGCGGGAGACCCAGTACTTC.

The chain combines TRBV4-2 with TRBJ1-1, with D uncertain. This CDR3 is 16 amino acids long. Looked up from germline, CDR1 is LGHNA and CDR2 is YNFKEQ. Trimming took 4 bases from V and 3 from J, leaving 18 bases between them. CDR3 in DNA: TGTGCCAGCAGCCCGTGGAACGACCCCTTGGACACTGAAGCTTTCTTT. This encodes CASSPWNDPLDTEAFF.

V gene TRBV7-6 combines with J gene TRBJ1-1; D ambiguous. Trimming removed 5 bases at V and 3 bases at J, with 16 bases between. The CDR3 is 15 residues long. Germline CDR1 is SGHVS and CDR2 is FNYEAQ. The CDR3 bases are TGTGCCAGCAGCACACCCCGTCTCCAGGACACTGAAGCTTTCTTT. Its protein is CASSTPRLQDTEAFF.

This chain uses TRBV6-4 with TRBJ1-6; 7 bases map to TRBD1. The germline CDR1 and CDR2 sequences are MRHNA and SNTAGT. CDR3 length equals 13 residues. The junction had 3 bases not matched to a gene; V was cut back by 6 bases and J by 7 bases. The CDR3, as DNA: TGTGCCAGCAGCGGGACAGACAATTCACCCCTCCACTTT. It specifies CASSGTDNSPLHF.

In DNA, the CDR3 is TGTGCCAGCAGTGAATTCCCGCCGGACGGGACAGATACGCAGTATTTT. This translates into CASSEFPPDGTDTQYF. The chain employs TRBV25-1 and TRBJ2-3; D gene ambiguous. This CDR3 has 16 amino acids. Germline V CDR1 and CDR2: MGHDK, SYGVNS. Trimming removed 1 base at V and 3 bases at J, with 14 bases between.

This sequence joins TRBV9 and TRBJ2-7; possibly TRBD2 for D (6 bases). Trimming shortened V by 0 bases and J by 3 bases, and 16 bases separated the two germline ends. Per germline, CDR1 SGDLS and CDR2 YYNGEE. The CDR3 consists of 16 residues. For the CDR3, the DNA is TGTGCCAGCAGCGTAGACCTCACGGCGGGATACTACGAGCAGTACTTC. It codes for CASSVDLTAGYYEQYF.

As to this clone: Within the sample, other DNA sequences also encode this same CDR3. V gene TRBV11-2 combines with J gene TRBJ2-5, with D hard to call. In germline, CDR1 is SGHAT, CDR2 FQNNGV. The CDR3 is 12 residues long. V shed 3 bases and J shed 2 bases, with 4 bases lying between them. The CDR3: CASSLGQETQYF. CDR3 coding DNA: TGTGCCAGCAGCTTGGGGCAAGAGACCCAGTACTTC.

The rearrangement links TRBV7-2 to TRBJ2-7; D gene uncertain. Germline values: CDR1 SGHTA, CDR2 FQGNSA. The CDR3 is 13 residues long. Trimming removed 3 bases from V and 6 bases from J, with 12 bases in between. The CDR3 sequence: CASSFGPWGEQYF. CDR3 nucleotide sequence: TGTGCCAGCAGCTTCGGTCCGTGGGGCGAGCAGTACTTC.

The rearrangement links TRBV25-1 to TRBJ2-1, with D tentatively TRBD1 (6 bases). The CDR3 runs to 15 residues. Trimming pared 2 bases from V and 4 bases from J, leaving 12 bases between. Germline CDR1 is MGHDK and CDR2 is SYGVNS. CDR3 sequence: CASSEGQLEYNEQFF. In nucleotides, the CDR3 is TGTGCCAGCAGTGAAGGACAGTTAGAGTACAATGAGCAGTTCTTC.

The rearrangement links TRBV5-1 to TRBJ2-1; 8 nucleotides line up with TRBD1. V lost 3 bases, J lost 0 bases, and 5 bases stayed unmatched. Germline-derived CDR1 and CDR2 are SGHRS and YFSETQ. The length of the CDR3 is 16 residues. The CDR3 loop is CASSSLQGVSYNEQFF. In DNA form, the CDR3 reads TGCGCCAGCAGCTCCCTACAGGGGGTCTCCTACAATGAGCAGTTCTTC.

This clone was recorded once. Here the CDR3 reads CASSIGGTDEKLFF. The CDR3 nucleotides are TGTGCCAGTAGTATCGGCGGGACGGATGAAAAACTGTTTTTT. The chain links TRBV19 to TRBJ1-4, with a tentative D call TRBD1 (5 bases). V gave up 3 bases and J gave up 6 bases, with 11 bases separating them. Germline V lookup: CDR1 LNHDA, CDR2 SQIVND (reference sequence). This CDR3 has 14 amino acids.

CDR3 DNA: TGTGCCAGCAGCCCTTTATGGGAGTCGGGGGAGCAGTACTTC. This gives the protein CASSPLWESGEQYF. J is TRBJ2-7 and V is TRBV7-9, with a possible D match to TRBD2 (5 bases). The CDR3 runs to 14 residues. Germline values: CDR1 SEHNR, CDR2 FQNEAQ (reference sequence). Trimming removed 5 bases at V and 7 bases at J, with 18 bases between.

This chain connects TRBV19 to TRBJ2-1, with D unresolved. Germline loops: CDR1 LNHDA, CDR2 SQIVND (reference sequence). V lost 6 bases, J lost 0 bases, and 9 bases lay in between. The CDR3 is 14 residues long. CDR3 loop: CASRVSSSYNEQFF. The CDR3 bases are TGTGCCAGTAGGGTGTCCAGCTCCTACAATGAGCAGTTCTTC. The full variable domain, in which reference TRBV19 and TRBJ2-1 provide the parts outside the CDR3, is DGGITQSPKYLFRKEGQNVTLSCEQNLNHDAMYWYRQDPGQGLRLIYYSQIVNDFQKGDIAEGYSVSREKKESFPLTVTSAQKNPTAFYLCASRVSSSYNEQFFGPGTRLTVL.

The chain combines TRBV29-1 with TRBJ2-7, with 9 positions matching TRBD1. Trimming took 5 bases from V and 5 from J; bases not matched to a gene: 10. CDR1 is SQVTM, CDR2 ANQGSEA, per germline. The CDR3 runs to 14 residues. CDR3 DNA sequence: TGCAGCGTTAAGGGACAGGGTTACGCGGACGAGCAGTACTTC. This translates into CSVKGQGYADEQYF.